The clone carrying this T cell receptor beta chain was observed a handful of times. The source material, RNA transcripts, was used to amplify TCR beta CDR3 regions. The HTBI primer set was used in a first-round RT-PCR of the TCR CDR3. TCRdb recomputed calls from the multiplex PCR reads with MiXCR, one row per CDR3 protein. This table holds 300,000 to 450,000 distinct CDR3 sequences, 15% found once. Hyperthyroidism of Graves' type that showed no ophthalmopathy progression within 18 months was stable. This sample stems from a study of T cells in Graves' hyperthyroidism and ophthalmopathy. CDR1 is SGHVS and CDR2 is FNYEAQ in the germline V gene. V was shortened by 7 bases and J by 6 bases, with 14 bases between the two germline ends. CDR3 size: 13 residues.

The receptor was isolated from a woman in her thirties with Graves' hyperthyroidism. Sequencing was performed on blood. The V call is TRBV7-6, the J call TRBJ2-3, with D possibly being TRBD1 (5 bases). CDR3 nucleotide sequence: TGTGCCAGCAACAAGGGGCCCGGTGATACGCAGTATTTT. This translates into CASNKGPGDTQYF.